The clone carrying this T cell receptor (beta chain) was seen many times. Its antigen remains unknown. MiXCR, applied by TCRdb to the 5' RACE reads, yields one record per CDR3 protein. Of some 250,000 distinct CDR3 sequences listed, approximately 11% were seen once; the top ten hold 4% to 5%. The sample comes from a study of identical twins. Study-wide findings and caveats: Within cord blood, abundant beta clonotypes carried fewer insertions, but memory repertoires showed no such trend.

Germline loops: CDR1 ENHRY, CDR2 SYGVKD. This CDR3 is built from 15 residues. J lost 7 bases, V lost 2 bases, and 8 bases had no gene match. Among all donors, each was a healthy Caucasian. A further study also used this sample, focusing on yellow fever vaccine responses in identical twins. That paper notes: Twins' vaccine T cell responses reportedly seemed partly convergent and partly personalized.

The sample was memory (CD45RO+) T cells sorted from blood. The chain links TRBV10-3 to TRBJ1-5; 7 positions match TRBD1. The receptor comes from a woman aged 18-30 years in good health. The CDR3 nucleotides read TGTGCCATCAGTGAGACGACAGGGTTAGGGCAGCCCCAGCATTTT. Amino acids: CAISETTGLGQPQHF.